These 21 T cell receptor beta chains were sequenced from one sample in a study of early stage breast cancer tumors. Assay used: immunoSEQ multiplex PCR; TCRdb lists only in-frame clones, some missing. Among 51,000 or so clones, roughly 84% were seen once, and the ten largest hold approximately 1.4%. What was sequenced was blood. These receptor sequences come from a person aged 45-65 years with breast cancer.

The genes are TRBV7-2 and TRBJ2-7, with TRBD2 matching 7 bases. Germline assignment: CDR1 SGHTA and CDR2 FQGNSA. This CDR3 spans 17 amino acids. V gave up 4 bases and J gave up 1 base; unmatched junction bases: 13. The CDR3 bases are TGTGCCAGCAGCTCCAGTTCGTTCGTGGGGGGGTCCTACGAGCAGTACTTC. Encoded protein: CASSSSSFVGGSYEQYF.

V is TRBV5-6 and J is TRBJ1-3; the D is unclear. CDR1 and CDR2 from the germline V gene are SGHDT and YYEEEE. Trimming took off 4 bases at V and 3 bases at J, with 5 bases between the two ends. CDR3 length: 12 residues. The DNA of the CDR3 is TGTGCCAGCAGCGGGATTGGAAACACCATATATTTT. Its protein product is CASSGIGNTIYF.

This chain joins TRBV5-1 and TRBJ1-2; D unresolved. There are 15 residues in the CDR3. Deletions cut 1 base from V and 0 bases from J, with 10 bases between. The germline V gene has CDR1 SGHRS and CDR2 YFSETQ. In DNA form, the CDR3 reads TGCGCCAGCAGCTTGTCGCGGGGATCTAACTATGGCTACACCTTC. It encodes CASSLSRGSNYGYTF.

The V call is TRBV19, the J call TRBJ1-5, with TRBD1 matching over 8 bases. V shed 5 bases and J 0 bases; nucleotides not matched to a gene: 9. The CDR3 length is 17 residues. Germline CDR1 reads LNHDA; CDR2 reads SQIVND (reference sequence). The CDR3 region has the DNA TGTGCCAGTAGTCTATACTGGACAGGGAATAGCAATCAGCCCCAGCATTTT. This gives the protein CASSLYWTGNSNQPQHF.

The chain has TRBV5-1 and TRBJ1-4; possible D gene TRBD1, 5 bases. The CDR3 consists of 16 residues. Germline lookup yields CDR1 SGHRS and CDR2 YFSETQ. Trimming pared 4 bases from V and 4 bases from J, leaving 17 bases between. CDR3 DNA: TGCGCCAGCAGCCGGGACGGGGCAGCAAGTAATGAAAAACTGTTTTTT. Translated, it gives CASSRDGAASNEKLFF.

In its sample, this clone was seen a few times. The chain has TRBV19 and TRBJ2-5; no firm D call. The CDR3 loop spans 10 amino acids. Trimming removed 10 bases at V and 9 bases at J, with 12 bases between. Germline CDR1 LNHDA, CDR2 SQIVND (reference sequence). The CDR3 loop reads CATSPRAQYF. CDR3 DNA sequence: TGTGCCACCAGTCCAAGGGCCCAGTACTTC.

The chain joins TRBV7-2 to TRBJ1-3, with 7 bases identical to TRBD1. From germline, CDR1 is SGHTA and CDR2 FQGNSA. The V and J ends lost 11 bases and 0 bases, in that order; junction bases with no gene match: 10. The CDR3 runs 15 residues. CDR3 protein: CASKQGMSSGNTIYF. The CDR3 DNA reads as TGTGCCTCAAAACAGGGGATGAGCTCTGGAAACACCATATATTTT.

In DNA form, the CDR3 reads TGCGCCAGCAGCTGGGGTGGGGCCCCGGGGGGCCACAATGAAAAACTGTTTTTT. Encoded protein: CASSWGGAPGGHNEKLFF. This chain connects TRBV5-1 to TRBJ1-4; a weak D match, TRBD1 (6 bases). The V end was cut by 3 bases, the J end by 5 bases, with 23 bases between. The CDR3 spans 18 residues. From germline, CDR1 is SGHRS and CDR2 YFSETQ.

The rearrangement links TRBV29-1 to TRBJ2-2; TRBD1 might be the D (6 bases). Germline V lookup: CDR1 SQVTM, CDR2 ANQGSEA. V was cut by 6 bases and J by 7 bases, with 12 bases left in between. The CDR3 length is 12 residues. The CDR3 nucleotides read TGCAGCGTGTTAACACAGGGCGGGGAGCTGTTTTTT. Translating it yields CSVLTQGGELFF.

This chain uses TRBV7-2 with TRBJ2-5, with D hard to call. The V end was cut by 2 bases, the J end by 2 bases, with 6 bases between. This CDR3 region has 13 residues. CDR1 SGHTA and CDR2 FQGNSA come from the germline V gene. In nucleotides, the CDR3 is TGTGCCAGCAGCTTAATGTTTCAAGAGACCCAGTACTTC. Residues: CASSLMFQETQYF.

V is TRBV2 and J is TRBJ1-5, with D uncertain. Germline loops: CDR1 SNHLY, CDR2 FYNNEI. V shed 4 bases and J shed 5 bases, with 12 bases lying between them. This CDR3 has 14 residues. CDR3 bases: TGTGCCAGCAGTGTAAACAGCAAATATCAGCCCCAGCATTTT. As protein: CASSVNSKYQPQHF.

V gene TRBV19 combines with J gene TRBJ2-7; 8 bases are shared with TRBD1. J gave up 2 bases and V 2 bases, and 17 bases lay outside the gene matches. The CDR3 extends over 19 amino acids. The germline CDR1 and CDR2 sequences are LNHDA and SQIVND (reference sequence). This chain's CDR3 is CASSIKGDRRLPMTYEQYF. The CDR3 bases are TGTGCCAGTAGTATAAAGGGGGACAGGCGCCTTCCTATGACCTACGAGCAGTACTTC.

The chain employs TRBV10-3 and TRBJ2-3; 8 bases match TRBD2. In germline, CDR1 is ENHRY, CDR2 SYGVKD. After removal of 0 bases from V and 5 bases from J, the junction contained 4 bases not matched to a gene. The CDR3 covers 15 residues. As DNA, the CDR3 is TGTGCCATCAGTGAGTCGACTAGCGTACAAGATACGCAGTATTTT. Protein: CAISESTSVQDTQYF.

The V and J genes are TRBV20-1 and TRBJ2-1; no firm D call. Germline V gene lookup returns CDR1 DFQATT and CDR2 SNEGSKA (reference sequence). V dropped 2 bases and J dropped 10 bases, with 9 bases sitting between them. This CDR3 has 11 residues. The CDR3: CSARYGREQFF. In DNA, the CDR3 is TGCAGTGCTAGATACGGGCGCGAGCAGTTCTTC.

CDR3 nucleotides: TGTGCCAGCAGTCTACACCAGGGGGCTGGCACAGATACGCAGTATTTT. This translates into CASSLHQGAGTDTQYF. The chain employs TRBV2 and TRBJ2-3; TRBD1 matches at 8 bases. J lost 1 base, V lost 5 bases, and 8 bases had no gene match. The CDR3 consists of 16 residues. Germline V lookup: CDR1 SNHLY, CDR2 FYNNEI.

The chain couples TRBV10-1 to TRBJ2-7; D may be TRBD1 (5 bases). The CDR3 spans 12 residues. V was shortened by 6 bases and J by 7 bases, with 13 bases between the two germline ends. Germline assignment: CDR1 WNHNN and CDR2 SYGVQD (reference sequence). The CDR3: CASSPGLQEQYF. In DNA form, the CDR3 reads TGCGCCAGCAGCCCAGGGCTGCAGGAGCAGTACTTC.

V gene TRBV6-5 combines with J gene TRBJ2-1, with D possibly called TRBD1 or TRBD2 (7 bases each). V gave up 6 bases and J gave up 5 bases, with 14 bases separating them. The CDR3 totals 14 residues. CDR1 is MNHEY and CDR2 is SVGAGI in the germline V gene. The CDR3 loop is CASRATGTNNEQFF. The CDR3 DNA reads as TGTGCCAGCAGGGCGACAGGGACTAACAATGAGCAGTTCTTC.

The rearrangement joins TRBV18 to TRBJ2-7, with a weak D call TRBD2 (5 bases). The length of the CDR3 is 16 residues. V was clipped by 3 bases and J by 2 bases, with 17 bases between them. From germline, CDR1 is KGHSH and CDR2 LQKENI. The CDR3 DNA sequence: TGTGCCAGCTCACCTAAAGGTCGGGGAACCCCCTACGAGCAGTACTTC. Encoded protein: CASSPKGRGTPYEQYF.

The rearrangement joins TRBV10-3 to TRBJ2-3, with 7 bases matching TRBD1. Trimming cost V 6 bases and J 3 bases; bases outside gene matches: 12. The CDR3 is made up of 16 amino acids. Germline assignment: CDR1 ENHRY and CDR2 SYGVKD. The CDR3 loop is CAISKPDRAVTDTQYF. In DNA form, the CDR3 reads TGTGCCATCAGCAAGCCCGACAGGGCGGTAACAGATACGCAGTATTTT.

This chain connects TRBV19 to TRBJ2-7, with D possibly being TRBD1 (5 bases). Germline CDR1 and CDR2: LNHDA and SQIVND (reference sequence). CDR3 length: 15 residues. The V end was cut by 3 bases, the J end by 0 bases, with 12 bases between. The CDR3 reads CASSISTGPSYEQYF. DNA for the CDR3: TGTGCCAGTAGTATTTCCACAGGTCCCTCCTACGAGCAGTACTTC.

CDR3 region: CASSTGQGSYEQYF. CDR3 coding DNA: TGTGCCAGCAGCACGGGACAGGGGTCCTACGAGCAGTACTTC. The chain couples TRBV9 to TRBJ2-7; TRBD1 aligns across 10 bases. The V gene end was trimmed by 4 bases and the J gene end by 1 base; junction bases not matched to a gene: 2. The CDR3 contains 14 residues. Germline V gene data show CDR1 as SGDLS and CDR2 as YYNGEE.